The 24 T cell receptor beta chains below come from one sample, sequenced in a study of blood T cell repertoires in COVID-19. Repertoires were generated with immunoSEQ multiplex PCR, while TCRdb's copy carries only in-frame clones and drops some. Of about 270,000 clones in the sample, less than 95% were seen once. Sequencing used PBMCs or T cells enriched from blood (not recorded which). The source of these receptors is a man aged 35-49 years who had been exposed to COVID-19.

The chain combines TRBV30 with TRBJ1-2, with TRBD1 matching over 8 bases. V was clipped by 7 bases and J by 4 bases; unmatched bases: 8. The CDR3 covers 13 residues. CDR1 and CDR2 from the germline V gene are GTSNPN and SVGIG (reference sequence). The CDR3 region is CALNDRGSYGYTF. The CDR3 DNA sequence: TGTGCCTTAAACGACAGGGGAAGCTATGGCTACACCTTC.

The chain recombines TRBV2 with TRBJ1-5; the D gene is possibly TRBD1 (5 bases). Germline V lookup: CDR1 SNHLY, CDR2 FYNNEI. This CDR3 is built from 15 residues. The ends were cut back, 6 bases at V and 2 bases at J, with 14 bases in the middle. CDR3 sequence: CASSVTSGGNQPQHF. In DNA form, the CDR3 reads TGTGCCAGCAGCGTGACCTCGGGGGGCAATCAGCCCCAGCATTTT.

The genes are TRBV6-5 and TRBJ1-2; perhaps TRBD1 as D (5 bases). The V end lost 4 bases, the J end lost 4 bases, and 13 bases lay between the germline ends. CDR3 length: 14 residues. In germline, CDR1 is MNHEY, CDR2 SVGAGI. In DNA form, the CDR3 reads TGTGCCAGCAGTTGGCGTGGGCAGGGCTATGGCTACACCTTC. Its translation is CASSWRGQGYGYTF.

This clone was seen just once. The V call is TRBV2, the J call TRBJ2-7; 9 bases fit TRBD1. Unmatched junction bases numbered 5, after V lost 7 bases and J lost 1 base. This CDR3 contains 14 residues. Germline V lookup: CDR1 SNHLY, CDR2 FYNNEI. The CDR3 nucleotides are TGTGCCAGCACTCAGACAGGGGGATCCTACGAGCAGTACTTC. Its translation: CASTQTGGSYEQYF.

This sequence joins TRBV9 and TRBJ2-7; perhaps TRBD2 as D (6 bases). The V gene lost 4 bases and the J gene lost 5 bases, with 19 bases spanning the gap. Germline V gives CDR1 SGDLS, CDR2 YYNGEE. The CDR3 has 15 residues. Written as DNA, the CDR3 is TGTGCCAGCAGCCCGCGGGATGTAGTACCGGACGAGCAGTACTTC. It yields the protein CASSPRDVVPDEQYF.

In DNA form, the CDR3 reads TGCGCCAGCAGCTTAGATACAGGATTCTCTGGAAACACCATATATTTT. Protein product: CASSLDTGFSGNTIYF. The genes are TRBV5-1 and TRBJ1-3, with D perhaps TRBD1 (5 bases). Looked up from germline, CDR1 is SGHRS and CDR2 is YFSETQ. This CDR3 spans 16 amino acids. V was clipped by 2 bases and J by 0 bases, with 12 bases between them.

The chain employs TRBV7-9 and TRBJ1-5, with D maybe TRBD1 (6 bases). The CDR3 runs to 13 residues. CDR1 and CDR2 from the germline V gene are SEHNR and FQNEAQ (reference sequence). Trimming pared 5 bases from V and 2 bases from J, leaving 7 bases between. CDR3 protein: CASSRTGNQPQHF. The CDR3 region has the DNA TGTGCCAGCAGCCGGACAGGCAATCAGCCCCAGCATTTT.

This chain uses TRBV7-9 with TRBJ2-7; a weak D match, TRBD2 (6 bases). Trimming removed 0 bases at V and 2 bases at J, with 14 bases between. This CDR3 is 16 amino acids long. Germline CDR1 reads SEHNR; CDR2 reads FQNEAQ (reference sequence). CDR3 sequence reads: CASSLAPSDSTYEQYF. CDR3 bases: TGTGCCAGCAGCTTAGCTCCTAGCGACAGCACCTACGAGCAGTACTTC.

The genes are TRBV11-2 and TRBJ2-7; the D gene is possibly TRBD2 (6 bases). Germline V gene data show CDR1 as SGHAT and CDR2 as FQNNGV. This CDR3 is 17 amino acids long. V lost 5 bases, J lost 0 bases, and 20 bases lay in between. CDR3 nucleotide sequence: TGTGCCAGCAGCCCAGGTGCGGAGGGGACTTACTCCTACGAGCAGTACTTC. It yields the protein CASSPGAEGTYSYEQYF.

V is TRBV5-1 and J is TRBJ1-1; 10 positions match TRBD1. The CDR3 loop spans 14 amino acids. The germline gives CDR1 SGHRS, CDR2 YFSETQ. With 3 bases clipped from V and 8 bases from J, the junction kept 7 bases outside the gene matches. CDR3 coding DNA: TGCGCCAGCAGCTACGGGACAGGGGTATGGGAAGCTTTCTTT. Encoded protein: CASSYGTGVWEAFF.

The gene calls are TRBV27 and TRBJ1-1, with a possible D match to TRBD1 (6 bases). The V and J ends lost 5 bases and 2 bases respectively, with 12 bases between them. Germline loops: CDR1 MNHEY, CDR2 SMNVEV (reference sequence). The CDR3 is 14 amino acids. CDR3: CASSQGTRNTEAFF. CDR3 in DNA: TGTGCCAGCAGTCAGGGGACACGCAACACTGAAGCTTTCTTT.

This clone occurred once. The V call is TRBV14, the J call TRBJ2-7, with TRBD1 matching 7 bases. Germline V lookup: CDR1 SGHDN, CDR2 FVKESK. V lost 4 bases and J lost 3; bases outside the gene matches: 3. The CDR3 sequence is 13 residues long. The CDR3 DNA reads TGTGCCAGCAGCCCTAGACAGGGCTACGAGCAGTACTTC. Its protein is CASSPRQGYEQYF.

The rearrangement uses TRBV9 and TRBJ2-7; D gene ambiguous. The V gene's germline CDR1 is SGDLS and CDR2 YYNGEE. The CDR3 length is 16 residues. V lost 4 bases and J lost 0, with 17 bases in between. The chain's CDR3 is CASSPGERRNSYEQYF. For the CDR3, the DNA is TGTGCCAGCAGCCCTGGAGAAAGACGGAACTCCTACGAGCAGTACTTC.

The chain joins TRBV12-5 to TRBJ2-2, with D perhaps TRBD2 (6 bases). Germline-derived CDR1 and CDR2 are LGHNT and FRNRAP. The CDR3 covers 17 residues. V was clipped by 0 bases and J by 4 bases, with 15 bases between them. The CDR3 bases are TGTGCTAGTGGTTTGGTAGGAGTAGCGGCGGGCACCGGGGAGCTGTTTTTT. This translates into CASGLVGVAAGTGELFF.

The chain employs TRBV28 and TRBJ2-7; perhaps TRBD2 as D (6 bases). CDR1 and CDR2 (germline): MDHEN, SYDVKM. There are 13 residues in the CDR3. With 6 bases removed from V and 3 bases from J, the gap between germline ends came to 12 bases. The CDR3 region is CASRPTGDYEQYF. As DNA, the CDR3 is TGTGCCAGCAGACCTACGGGAGACTACGAGCAGTACTTC.

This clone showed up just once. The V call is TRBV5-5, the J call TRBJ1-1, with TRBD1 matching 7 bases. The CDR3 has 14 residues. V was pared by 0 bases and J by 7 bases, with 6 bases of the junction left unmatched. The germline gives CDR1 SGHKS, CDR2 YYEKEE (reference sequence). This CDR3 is CASSLGRGRIEAFF. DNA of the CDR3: TGTGCCAGCAGCTTGGGGAGGGGGCGAATTGAAGCTTTCTTT.

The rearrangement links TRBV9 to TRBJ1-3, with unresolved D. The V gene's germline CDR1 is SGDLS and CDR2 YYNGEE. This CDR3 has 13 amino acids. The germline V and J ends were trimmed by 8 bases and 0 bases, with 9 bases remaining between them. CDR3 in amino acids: CASQLNSGNTIYF. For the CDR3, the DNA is TGTGCCAGTCAACTCAACTCTGGAAACACCATATATTTT.

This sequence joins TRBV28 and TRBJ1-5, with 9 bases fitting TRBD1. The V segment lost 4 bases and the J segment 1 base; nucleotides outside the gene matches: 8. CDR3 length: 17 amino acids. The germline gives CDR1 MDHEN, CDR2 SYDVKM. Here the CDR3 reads CASSSDRGALSNQPQHF. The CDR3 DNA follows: TGTGCCAGCAGTTCAGACAGGGGGGCCCTGAGCAATCAGCCCCAGCATTTT.

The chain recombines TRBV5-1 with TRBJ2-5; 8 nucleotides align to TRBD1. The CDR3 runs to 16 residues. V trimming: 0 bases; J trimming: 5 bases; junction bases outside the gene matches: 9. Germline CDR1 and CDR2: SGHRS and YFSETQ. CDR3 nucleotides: TGCGCCAGCAGCTTGGTGGGCCAGGGGGCTAGTGAGACCCAGTACTTC. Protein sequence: CASSLVGQGASETQYF.

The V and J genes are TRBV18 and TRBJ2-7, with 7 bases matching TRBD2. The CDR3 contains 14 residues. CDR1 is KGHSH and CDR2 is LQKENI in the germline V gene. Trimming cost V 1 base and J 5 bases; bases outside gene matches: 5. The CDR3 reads CASSPRAGVDEQYF. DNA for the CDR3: TGTGCCAGCTCACCACGTGCGGGAGTCGACGAGCAGTACTTC.

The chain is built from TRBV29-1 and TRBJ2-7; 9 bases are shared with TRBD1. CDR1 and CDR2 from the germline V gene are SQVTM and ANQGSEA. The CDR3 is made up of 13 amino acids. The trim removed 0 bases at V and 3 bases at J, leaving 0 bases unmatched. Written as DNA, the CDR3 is TGCAGCGTTGAAGAGGACAGGGGCTACGAGCAGTACTTC. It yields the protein CSVEEDRGYEQYF.

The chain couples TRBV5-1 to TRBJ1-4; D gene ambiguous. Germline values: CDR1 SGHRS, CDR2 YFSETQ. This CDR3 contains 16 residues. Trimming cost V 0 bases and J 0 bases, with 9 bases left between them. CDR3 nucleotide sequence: TGCGCCAGCAGCTTGGATGCGATTACAACTAATGAAAAACTGTTTTTT. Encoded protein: CASSLDAITTNEKLFF.

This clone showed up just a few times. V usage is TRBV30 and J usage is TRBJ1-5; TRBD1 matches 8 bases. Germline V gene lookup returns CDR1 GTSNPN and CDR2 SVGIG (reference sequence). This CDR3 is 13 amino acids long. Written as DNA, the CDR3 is TGTGCGGGCGGTACAGGGGGAGGACAGCCCCAGCATTTT. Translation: CAGGTGGGQPQHF.

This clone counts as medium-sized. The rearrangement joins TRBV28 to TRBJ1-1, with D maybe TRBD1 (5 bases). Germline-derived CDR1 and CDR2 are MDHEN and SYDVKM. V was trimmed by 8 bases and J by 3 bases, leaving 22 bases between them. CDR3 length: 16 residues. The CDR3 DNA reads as TGTGCCAGCTCCTATCCCAGGGCCGCCGAGTACACTGAAGCTTTCTTT. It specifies CASSYPRAAEYTEAFF.